This TCR beta chain was sequenced for a study of cytomegalovirus exposure and HLA in healthy donors. Amplification used 60 Vbeta primers and 13 Jbeta primers. Only in-frame clones appear in the TCRdb table, and some are missing; sequencing was by immunoSEQ multiplex PCR. This sample has around 150,000 clones; around 75% occur once, and the top ten carry roughly 1.6%. This CDR3 region has 13 residues. Germline V CDR1 and CDR2: SNHLY, FYNNEI. V lost 5 bases to trimming and J lost 5 bases, with 12 bases between them. To note about this clone: Its target is unknown.

Study-level findings and limits: It was likely that a cluster of highly shared sequence variants was a sequencing artifact.

The source is a middle-aged woman in good health and CMV-seronegative. The chain recombines TRBV2 with TRBJ2-5; D is possibly TRBD2 (6 bases). The sample was PBMCs. The CDR3 DNA reads as TGTGCCAGCAGTTCGGAGGGGACGGAGACCCAGTACTTC. This sequence encodes CASSSEGTETQYF. Full variable domain (remainder filled in from reference TRBV2 and TRBJ2-5): EPEVTQTPSHQVTQMGQEVILRCVPISNHLYFYWYRQILGQKVEFLVSFYNNEISEKSEIFDDQFSVERPDGSNFTLKIRSTKLEDSAMYFCASSSEGTETQYFGPGTRLLVL.